The 24 T cell receptor beta chains below all came from one sample that was sequenced in a study of metastatic and nonmetastatic thyroid tumors (dated by TCRdb to 2020 to 2022). No patient had received any treatment before thyroid surgery. The library relied on PCR. The sequencer was an Illumina HiSeq 4000. TCRdb applied fastp at Q25 and MiXCR to the public reads, then kept only in-frame beta chains. Here the sample has about 33,000 clones; roughly a tenth occur a single time. The ten largest clonotypes hold around 15% of the sample. Material for sequencing was blood. Receptors originate from a female donor with papillary thyroid cancer or a benign thyroid nodule (not recorded which). Some clones in this sample may be carry-over from other donors' samples.

This clone was detected ten times or more. V usage is TRBV20-1 and J usage is TRBJ2-2; D remains ambiguous. The germline CDR1 and CDR2 sequences are DFQATT and SNEGSKA (reference sequence). Trimming stripped 0 bases from V and 3 bases from J, with 11 bases between. The CDR3 is 15 amino acids. The CDR3 bases are TGCAGTGCTAGAGATGGAATAGCTGACACCGGGGAGCTGTTTTTT. Translated, it gives CSARDGIADTGELFF.

V gene TRBV20-1 combines with J gene TRBJ1-2; the match to TRBD1 covers 8 bases. There are 14 residues in the CDR3. Germline V gene sequence: CDR1 DFQATT, CDR2 SNEGSKA (reference sequence). V trimming: 3 bases; J trimming: 1 base; junction bases outside the gene matches: 4. The DNA for the CDR3 is TGCAGTGCTAGGAGACAGGGGAGTAACTATGGCTACACCTTC. Its protein is CSARRQGSNYGYTF.

As to this clone: The conserved closing phenylalanine or tryptophan is absent in this CDR3, likely reflecting a read error. The V call is TRBV27, the J call TRBJ2-2; 7 positions match TRBD2. The CDR3 loop spans 16 amino acids. The germline CDR1 and CDR2 sequences are MNHEY and SMNVEV (reference sequence). The DNA for the CDR3 is TGTGCCAGCAGTCTAATTGGGGGGGGGTACCCCGGGGTGCTGTTTTTA. Encoded protein: CASSLIGGGYPGVLFL.

This clone has ten or more counts. The chain recombines TRBV10-3 with TRBJ2-2; D is perhaps TRBD1 or TRBD2 (5 bases each). Per the germline V gene, CDR1 is ENHRY and CDR2 is SYGVKD. The V end lost 10 bases, the J end lost 1 base, and 16 bases lay between the germline ends. The CDR3 consists of 15 residues. The CDR3 here is CATQYRDGNTGELFF. CDR3 nucleotide sequence: TGTGCCACTCAATACCGGGACGGGAACACCGGGGAGCTGTTTTTT.

This clone was seen at least ten times. The chain carries TRBV20-1 and TRBJ1-1; no definite D call. Germline CDR1 DFQATT, CDR2 SNEGSKA (reference sequence). V was pared by 6 bases and J by 2 bases, with 10 bases between. This CDR3 region has 12 residues. This chain's CDR3 is CSADWINTEAFF. The CDR3 DNA is TGCAGTGCCGACTGGATTAACACTGAAGCTTTCTTT.

Only a few counts were recorded for this clone. The chain uses TRBV27 and TRBJ1-3; D is unresolved. The V gene lost 6 bases and the J gene lost 0 bases, with 9 bases spanning the gap. Germline V gene lookup returns CDR1 MNHEY and CDR2 SMNVEV (reference sequence). This CDR3 has 14 amino acids. CDR3 in amino acids: CASSEDHSGNTIYF. In DNA form, the CDR3 reads TGTGCCAGCAGCGAAGACCACTCTGGAAACACCATATATTTT.

This rearrangement joins TRBV6-2 or TRBV6-3 to TRBJ2-3; 11 bases align to TRBD2. Losses at the gene ends were 10 bases for V and 8 bases for J; bases not matched to a gene: 11. CDR1 and CDR2 from the germline V gene are MNHEY and SVGEGT. This CDR3 is built from 14 residues. CDR3 protein: CAIRNSGRAVTQYF. The CDR3 region has the DNA TGTGCCATCAGAAATAGCGGGAGGGCAGTTACGCAGTATTTT.

At least ten counts were recorded for this clone. This may be a read error: a much more frequent sequence differs by one nucleotide. The rearrangement uses TRBV4-2 and TRBJ2-3; TRBD2 is a possible D gene (5 bases). V was clipped by 10 bases and J by 7 bases, with 30 bases between them. CDR1 LGHNA and CDR2 YNFKEQ come from the germline V gene. The CDR3 loop spans 17 amino acids. DNA of the CDR3: TGTGCCAACACCCCGAATGGTGACGGAAGCGGTGGTAATACGCAGTATTTT. As protein: CANTPNGDGSGGNTQYF.

The sample holds many counts of this clone. Since a much larger clone is just one base distant, this may be a read error. The CDR3 does not close with the conserved phenylalanine or tryptophan, likely indicating a read error. This sequence joins TRBV10-3 and TRBJ1-1; 10 nucleotides agree with TRBD1. CDR3 size: 14 residues. Germline loops: CDR1 ENHRY, CDR2 SYGVKD. After removal of 4 bases from V and 5 bases from J, the junction contained 4 bases not matched to a gene. In DNA form, the CDR3 reads TGTGCCATCAGTGGACAGGGGGCGCCTACTGAAGCTTTCCTT. Its protein product is CAISGQGAPTEAFL.

The CDR3 here is CASSYGGPVVNVLTF. As DNA, the CDR3 is TGTGCCAGCAGTTACGGGGGTCCTGTGGTCAACGTCCTGACTTTC. The chain is built from TRBV6-2 or TRBV6-3 and TRBJ2-6; either TRBD1 or TRBD2 may fit D (5 bases each). CDR3 length equals 15 residues. Germline lookup yields CDR1 MNHEY and CDR2 SVGEGT. Deletions cut 2 bases from V and 9 bases from J, with 14 bases between.

This clone was picked up many times. This may stem from a read error, because a much larger clone lies one nucleotide away. This sequence joins TRBV11-2 and TRBJ2-7; the D call may be TRBD1 or TRBD2 (5 bases each). Germline CDR1 SGHAT, CDR2 FQNNGV. The CDR3 is 16 residues long. The CDR3: CTSSPWLGESSYEQYF. In DNA form, the CDR3 reads TGTACCAGCAGCCCTTGGTTAGGGGAGAGCTCCTACGAGCAGTACTTC.

This clone has ten or more counts. The V and J genes are TRBV6-1 and TRBJ2-2; possible D gene TRBD2, 6 bases. Germline V gene sequence: CDR1 MNHNS, CDR2 SASEGT. Trimming left V 6 bases short and J 3 bases short, with 8 bases between. The CDR3 totals 13 residues. The CDR3 here is CASSRGYTGELFF. CDR3 DNA sequence: TGTGCCAGCAGCCGGGGGTACACCGGGGAGCTGTTTTTT.

The rearrangement links TRBV9 to TRBJ2-1; D may match TRBD1 or TRBD2 (5 bases each). The CDR3 totals 16 residues. The germline CDR1 and CDR2 sequences are SGDLS and YYNGEE. The V end was cut by 0 bases, the J end by 8 bases, with 18 bases between. The CDR3 DNA is TGTGCCAGCAGCGTAGGAATGGGGGTCTATGGGGATGAGCAGTTCTTC. It codes for CASSVGMGVYGDEQFF. Looking up the rest from reference TRBV9 and TRBJ2-1 gives the full variable domain: DSGVTQTPKHLITATGQRVTLRCSPRSGDLSVYWYQQSLDQGLQFLIQYYNGEERAKGNILERFSAQQFPDLHSELNLSSLELGDSALYFCASSVGMGVYGDEQFFGPGTRLTVL.

This clone was recorded at least ten times. This chain links TRBV7-2 with TRBJ1-1, with 7 bases that match TRBD1. Germline trimming cut 5 bases from V and 9 bases from J; bases unmatched to any gene: 12. The CDR3 spans 14 residues. Germline V gene sequence: CDR1 SGHTA, CDR2 FQGNSA. The DNA of the CDR3 is TGTGCCAGCAGCCCCGGGCCGCGACAGGGTCAAGCTTTCTTT. Translation: CASSPGPRQGQAFF.

This chain uses TRBV7-3 with TRBJ2-7; 7 nucleotides match TRBD2. The CDR3 has 15 amino acids. Germline CDR1 reads SGHTA; CDR2 reads FQGTGA. The ends lost 0 bases at V and 5 bases at J; junction bases unmatched: 7. The CDR3 reads CASSLTAGWFHEQYF. The CDR3 DNA is TGTGCCAGCAGCTTAACAGCGGGGTGGTTCCACGAGCAGTACTTC.

This clone was seen ten or more times. J is TRBJ2-1 and V is TRBV6-5; D may be TRBD2 (6 bases). The germline gives CDR1 MNHEY, CDR2 SVGAGI. The CDR3 is 17 residues long. Trimming removed 2 bases from V and 0 bases from J, with 14 bases in between. CDR3 loop: CASSYNGGMSSYNEQFF. CDR3 DNA: TGTGCCAGCAGTTACAATGGGGGGATGAGCTCCTACAATGAGCAGTTCTTC.

This clone was counted a single time. The chain uses TRBV20-1 and TRBJ1-5; 9 bases agree with TRBD1. CDR3 size: 13 residues. The V gene end was trimmed by 2 bases and the J gene end by 6 bases; junction bases not matched to a gene: 2. Germline V gene lookup returns CDR1 DFQATT and CDR2 SNEGSKA (reference sequence). CDR3 in amino acids: CSARRQGVQPQHF. CDR3 in DNA: TGCAGTGCTAGAAGACAGGGGGTTCAGCCCCAGCATTTT.

The gene calls are TRBV2 and TRBJ2-1; 9 bases fit TRBD2. J lost 6 bases, V lost 3 bases, and 6 bases had no gene match. CDR1 SNHLY and CDR2 FYNNEI come from the germline V gene. The CDR3 spans 15 residues. The CDR3 DNA is TGTGCCAGCAGTGACTCGAGCGGGGGGCGCAATGAGCAGTTCTTC. It codes for CASSDSSGGRNEQFF.

This clone was seen ten or more times. CDR3 sequence reads: CASSRGRTESYEQYF. CDR3 coding DNA: TGTGCCAGCTCACGGGGACGGACAGAGTCCTACGAGCAGTACTTC. The rearrangement links TRBV18 to TRBJ2-7, with D possibly matching TRBD1 (6 bases). Germline CDR1 and CDR2: KGHSH and LQKENI. CDR3 length equals 15 residues. Deletions cut 4 bases from V and 1 base from J, with 14 bases between.

This clone came up many times. Distinct nucleotide sequences in the sample also encode this CDR3. This chain uses TRBV4-1 with TRBJ2-2; D is ambiguous. Trimming took 2 bases from V and 2 from J, leaving 0 bases between them. Looked up from germline, CDR1 is MGHRA and CDR2 is YSYEKL. The CDR3 totals 12 residues. The CDR3 nucleotides are TGCGCCAGCAGCCAAAACACCGGGGAGCTGTTTTTT. Protein: CASSQNTGELFF.

This clone appeared many times. The CDR3 DNA is TGCAGTGCTAGTGAGGCTAGCGGGAGGGGGGGCAATGAGCAGTTCTTC. This codes for CSASEASGRGGNEQFF. This sequence joins TRBV20-1 and TRBJ2-1, with 12 bases that match TRBD2. In germline, CDR1 is DFQATT, CDR2 SNEGSKA (reference sequence). The CDR3 spans 16 residues. J lost 6 bases, V lost 3 bases, and 9 bases had no gene match.

This clone was seen repeatedly, ten times or more. The chain has TRBV6-4 and TRBJ2-4; 8 bases are a match to TRBD1. CDR3 length: 13 residues. The junction had 0 bases not matched to a gene; V was cut back by 0 bases and J by 8 bases. Germline CDR1 MRHNA, CDR2 SNTAGT. The CDR3 DNA reads as TGTGCCAGCAGTGACTCGGACAGGGACATTCAGTACTTC. Protein sequence: CASSDSDRDIQYF.

This clone was recorded many times. The chain recombines TRBV6-5 with TRBJ2-2, with 7 positions matching TRBD2. With V trimmed by 2 bases and J by 3 bases, 3 bases remained unmatched. The CDR3 is made up of 15 amino acids. Germline CDR1 reads MNHEY; CDR2 reads SVGAGI. The CDR3 coding sequence is TGTGCCAGCAGTTACGGCGGGAGTGACACCGGGGAGCTGTTTTTT. It encodes CASSYGGSDTGELFF.

Many counts were recorded for this clone. The gene calls are TRBV12-5 and TRBJ2-3, with TRBD2 as a possible D gene (6 bases). From germline, CDR1 is LGHNT and CDR2 FRNRAP. Trimming took 5 bases from V and 5 from J, leaving 17 bases between them. The CDR3 length is 15 residues. The CDR3 bases are TGTGCTAGTGGTACCATCCTGGCAGCGGGAGATACGCAGTATTTT. Amino acid sequence: CASGTILAAGDTQYF.